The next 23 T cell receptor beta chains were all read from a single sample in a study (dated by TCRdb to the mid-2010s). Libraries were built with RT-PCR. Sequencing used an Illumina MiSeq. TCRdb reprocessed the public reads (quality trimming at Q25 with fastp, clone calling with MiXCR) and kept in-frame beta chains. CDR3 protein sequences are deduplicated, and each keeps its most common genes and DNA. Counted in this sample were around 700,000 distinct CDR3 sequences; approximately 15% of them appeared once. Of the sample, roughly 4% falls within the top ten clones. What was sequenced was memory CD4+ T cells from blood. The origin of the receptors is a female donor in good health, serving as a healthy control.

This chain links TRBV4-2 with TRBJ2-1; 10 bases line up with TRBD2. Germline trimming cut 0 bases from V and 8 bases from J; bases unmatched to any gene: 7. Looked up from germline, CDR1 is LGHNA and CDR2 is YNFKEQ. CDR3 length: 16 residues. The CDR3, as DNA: TGTGCCAGCAGCCAAGAACTAGCGGGAAAGGGGGATGAGCAGTTCTTC. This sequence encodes CASSQELAGKGDEQFF.

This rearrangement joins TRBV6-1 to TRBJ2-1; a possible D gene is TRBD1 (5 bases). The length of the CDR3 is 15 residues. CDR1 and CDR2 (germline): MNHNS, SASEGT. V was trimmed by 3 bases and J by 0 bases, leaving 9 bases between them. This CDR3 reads CASSEGPYSYNEQFF. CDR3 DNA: TGTGCCAGCAGTGAGGGGCCTTACTCCTACAATGAGCAGTTCTTC.

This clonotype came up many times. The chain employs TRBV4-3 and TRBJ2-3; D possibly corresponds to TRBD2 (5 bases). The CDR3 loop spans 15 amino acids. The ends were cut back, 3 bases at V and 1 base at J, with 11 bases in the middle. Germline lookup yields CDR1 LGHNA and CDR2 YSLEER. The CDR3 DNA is TGCGCCAGCAGCCAGGATAGCGCCCGCACAGATACGCAGTATTTT. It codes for CASSQDSARTDTQYF.

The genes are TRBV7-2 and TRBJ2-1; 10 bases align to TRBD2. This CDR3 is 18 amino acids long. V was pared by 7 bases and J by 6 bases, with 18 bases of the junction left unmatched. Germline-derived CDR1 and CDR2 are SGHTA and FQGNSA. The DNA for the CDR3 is TGTGCCAGCACCACTAGGGGGGCGACTAGCGGGTGGGGCAATGAGCAGTTCTTC. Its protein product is CASTTRGATSGWGNEQFF.

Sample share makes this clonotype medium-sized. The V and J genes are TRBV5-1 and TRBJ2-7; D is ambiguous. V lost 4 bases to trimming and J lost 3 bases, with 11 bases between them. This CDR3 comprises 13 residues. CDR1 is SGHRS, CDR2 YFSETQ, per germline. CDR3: CASSQTESYEQYF. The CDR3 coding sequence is TGCGCCAGCAGCCAGACGGAGAGCTACGAGCAGTACTTC.

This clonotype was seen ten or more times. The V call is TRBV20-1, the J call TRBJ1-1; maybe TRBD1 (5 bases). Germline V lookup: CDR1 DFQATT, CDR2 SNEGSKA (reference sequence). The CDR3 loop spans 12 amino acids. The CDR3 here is CTPQGWNTEAFF. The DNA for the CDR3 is TGCACCCCCCAGGGATGGAACACTGAAGCTTTCTTT.

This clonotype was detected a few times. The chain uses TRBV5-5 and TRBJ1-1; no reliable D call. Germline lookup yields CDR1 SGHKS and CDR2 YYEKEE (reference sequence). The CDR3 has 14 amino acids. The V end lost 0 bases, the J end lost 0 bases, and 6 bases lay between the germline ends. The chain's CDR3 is CASSLAAMNTEAFF. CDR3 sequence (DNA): TGTGCCAGCAGCTTGGCGGCTATGAACACTGAAGCTTTCTTT.

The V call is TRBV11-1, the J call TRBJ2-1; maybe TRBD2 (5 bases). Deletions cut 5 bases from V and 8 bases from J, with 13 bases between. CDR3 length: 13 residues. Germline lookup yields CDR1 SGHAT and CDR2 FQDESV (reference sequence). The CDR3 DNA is TGTGCCAGCAGCCCTCCCGGGGTGCATGAGCAGTTCTTC. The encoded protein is CASSPPGVHEQFF.

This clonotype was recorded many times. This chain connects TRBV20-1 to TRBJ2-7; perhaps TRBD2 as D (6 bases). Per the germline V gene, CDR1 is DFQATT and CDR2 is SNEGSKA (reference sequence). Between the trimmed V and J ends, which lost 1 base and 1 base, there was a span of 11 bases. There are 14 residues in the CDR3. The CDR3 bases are TGCAGTGCTAGAGCCCCGGGACTGTCCTACGAGCAGTACTTC. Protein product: CSARAPGLSYEQYF.

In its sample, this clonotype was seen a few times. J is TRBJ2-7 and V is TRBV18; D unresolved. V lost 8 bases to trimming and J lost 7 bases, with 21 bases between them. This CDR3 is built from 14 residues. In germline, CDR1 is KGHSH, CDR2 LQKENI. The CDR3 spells CASGPSGSQREQYF. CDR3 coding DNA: TGTGCCAGCGGGCCCAGTGGGTCCCAGAGGGAGCAGTACTTC. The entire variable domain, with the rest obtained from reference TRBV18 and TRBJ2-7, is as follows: NAGVMQNPRHLVRRRGQEARLRCSPMKGHSHVYWYRQLPEEGLKFMVYLQKENIIDESGMPKERFSAEFPKEGPSILRIQQVVRGDSAAYFCASGPSGSQREQYFGPGTRLTVT.

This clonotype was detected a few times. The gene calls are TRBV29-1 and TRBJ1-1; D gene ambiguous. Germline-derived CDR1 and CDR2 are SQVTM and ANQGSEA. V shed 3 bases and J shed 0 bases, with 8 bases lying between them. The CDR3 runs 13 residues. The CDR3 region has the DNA TGCAGCGTTGATCCGGAGATGAACACTGAAGCTTTCTTT. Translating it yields CSVDPEMNTEAFF.

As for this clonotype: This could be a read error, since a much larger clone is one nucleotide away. CDR3 loop: CASRRGGSYNEQFF. In DNA, the CDR3 is TGTGCCAGCAGAAGGGGGGGTTCCTACAATGAGCAGTTCTTC. This rearrangement joins TRBV7-2 to TRBJ2-1; weak D call: TRBD2 (7 bases). V was shortened by 6 bases and J by 1 base, with 10 bases between the two germline ends. CDR3 length: 14 residues. Germline V lookup: CDR1 SGHTA, CDR2 FQGNSA.

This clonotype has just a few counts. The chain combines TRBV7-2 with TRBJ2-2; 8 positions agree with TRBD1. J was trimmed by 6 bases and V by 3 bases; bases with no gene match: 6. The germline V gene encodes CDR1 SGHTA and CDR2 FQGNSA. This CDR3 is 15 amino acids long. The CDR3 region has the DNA TGTGCCAGCAGCTTGCGGCAGGGGGCTGCCGGGGAGCTGTTTTTT. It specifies CASSLRQGAAGELFF. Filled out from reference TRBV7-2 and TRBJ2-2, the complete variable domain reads GAGVSQSPSNKVTEKGKDVELRCDPISGHTALYWYRQSLGQGLEFLIYFQGNSAPDKSGLPSDRFSAERTGGSVSTLTIQRTQQEDSAVYLCASSLRQGAAGELFFGEGSRLTVL.

The chain's CDR3 is CASSFLAGVPNEQFF. As DNA, the CDR3 is TGTGCCAGCAGCTTTCTAGCGGGAGTGCCAAATGAGCAGTTCTTC. The rearrangement links TRBV7-2 to TRBJ2-1; 10 bases are shared with TRBD2. The CDR3 is made up of 15 amino acids. V trimming: 3 bases; J trimming: 7 bases; junction bases outside the gene matches: 6. CDR1 SGHTA and CDR2 FQGNSA come from the germline V gene.

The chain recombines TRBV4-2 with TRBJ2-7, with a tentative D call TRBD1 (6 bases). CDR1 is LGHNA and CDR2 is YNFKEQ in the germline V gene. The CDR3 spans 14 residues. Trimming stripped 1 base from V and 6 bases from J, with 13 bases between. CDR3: CASSQGIGGSEQYF. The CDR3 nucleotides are TGTGCCAGCAGCCAAGGGATAGGGGGTAGCGAGCAGTACTTC.

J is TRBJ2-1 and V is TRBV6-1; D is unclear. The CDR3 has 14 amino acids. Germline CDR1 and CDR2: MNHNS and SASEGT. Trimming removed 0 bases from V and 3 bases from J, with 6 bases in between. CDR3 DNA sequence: TGTGCCAGCAGTGAAGCCTGGCGCTACAATGAGCAGTTCTTC. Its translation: CASSEAWRYNEQFF.

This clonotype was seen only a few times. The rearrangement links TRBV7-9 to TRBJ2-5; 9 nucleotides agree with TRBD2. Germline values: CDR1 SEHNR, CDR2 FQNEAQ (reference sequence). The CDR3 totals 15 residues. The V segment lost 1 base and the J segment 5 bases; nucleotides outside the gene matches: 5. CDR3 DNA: TGTGCCAGCAGCTTAGTAGGGCTAGCGGGGGAGACCCAGTACTTC. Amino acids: CASSLVGLAGETQYF. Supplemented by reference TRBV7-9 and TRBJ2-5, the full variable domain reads DTGVSQNPRHKITKRGQNVTFRCDPISEHNRLYWYRQTLGQGPEFLTYFQNEAQLEKSRLLSDRFSAERPKGSFSTLEIQRTEQGDSAMYLCASSLVGLAGETQYFGPGTRLLVL.

The CDR3 nucleotides read TGCGCCAGCAGCCAAGGAAGCGGAGGGGGTCACACAGATACGCAGTATTTT. It codes for CASSQGSGGGHTDTQYF. V gene TRBV4-1 combines with J gene TRBJ2-3, with D perhaps TRBD1 or TRBD2 (6 bases each). Trimming shortened V by 1 base and J by 2 bases, and 16 bases separated the two germline ends. The CDR3 contains 17 residues. CDR1 is MGHRA and CDR2 is YSYEKL in the germline V gene.

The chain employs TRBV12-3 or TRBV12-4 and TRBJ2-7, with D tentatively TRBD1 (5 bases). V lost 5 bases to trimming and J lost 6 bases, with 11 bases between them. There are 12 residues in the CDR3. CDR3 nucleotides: TGTGCCAGCAGTCAAGACAGAATCGAGCAGTACTTC. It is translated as CASSQDRIEQYF.

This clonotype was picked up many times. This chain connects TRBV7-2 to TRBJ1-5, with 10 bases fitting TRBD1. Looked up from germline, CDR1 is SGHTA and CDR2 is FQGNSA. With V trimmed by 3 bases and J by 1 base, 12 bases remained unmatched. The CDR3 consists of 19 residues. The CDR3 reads CASSFVGTGVRSSNQPQHF. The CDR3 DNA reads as TGTGCCAGCAGCTTCGTCGGGACAGGGGTTCGTTCGAGCAATCAGCCCCAGCATTTT.

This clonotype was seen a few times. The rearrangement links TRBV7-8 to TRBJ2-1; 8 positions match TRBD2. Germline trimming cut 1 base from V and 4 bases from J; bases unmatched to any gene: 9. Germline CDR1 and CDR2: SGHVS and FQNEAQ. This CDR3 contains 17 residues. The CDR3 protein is CASSLGVSGTTYNEQFF. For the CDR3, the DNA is TGTGCCAGCAGCTTAGGGGTTAGCGGGACCACATACAATGAGCAGTTCTTC.

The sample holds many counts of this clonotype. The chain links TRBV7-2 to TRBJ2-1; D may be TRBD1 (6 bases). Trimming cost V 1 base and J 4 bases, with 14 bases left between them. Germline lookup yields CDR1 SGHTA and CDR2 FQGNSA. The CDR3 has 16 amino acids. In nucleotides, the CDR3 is TGTGCCAGCAGCTTAGTGGCTCAGGGGAATTACAATGAGCAGTTCTTC. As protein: CASSLVAQGNYNEQFF.

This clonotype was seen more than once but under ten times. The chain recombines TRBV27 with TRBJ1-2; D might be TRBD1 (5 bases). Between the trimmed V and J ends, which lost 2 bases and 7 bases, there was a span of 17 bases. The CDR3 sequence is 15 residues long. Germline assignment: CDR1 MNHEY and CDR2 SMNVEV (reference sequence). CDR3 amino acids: CASSLNGRVLGGYTF. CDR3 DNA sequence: TGTGCCAGCAGTTTAAACGGCAGGGTCTTAGGTGGCTACACCTTC.